The subject of this entry is one TCR beta chain. Its target is not known. This CDR3 spans 14 amino acids. Germline V gene sequence: CDR1 SGHRS, CDR2 YFSETQ. The V and J ends lost 7 bases and 2 bases respectively, with 16 bases between them. This specimen belongs to a study of T-cell reconstitution after alpha-beta-depleted transplantation in children. Points from the study as a whole: A year post-transplant, T-cell counts and diversity derived mostly from newly produced T cells.

The library targeted TCRbeta and was prepared with unique molecular identifiers. MiXCR, run by TCRdb on the PCR reads, gives a single entry per CDR3 protein. This sample has 400,000 to 450,000 distinct CDR3 sequences, with approximately 42% found just once. This specimen was PBMCs, taken before TCRalphabeta/CD19-depleted stem cell transplant. The receptor's source is a girl between 2 and 10 years old with aplastic anemia, due to receive a stem cell transplant. This sequence joins TRBV5-1 and TRBJ2-7; D is possibly TRBD1 (6 bases). CDR3 amino acids: CASYLGGTPYEQYF. The CDR3 nucleotides are TGCGCCAGCTACCTAGGGGGTACACCCTACGAGCAGTACTTC. The variable domain in full, with the rest retrieved from reference TRBV5-1 and TRBJ2-7, is KAGVTQTPRYLIKTRGQQVTLSCSPISGHRSVSWYQQTPGQGLQFLFEYFSETQRNKGNFPGRFSGRQFSNSRSEMNVSTLELGDSALYLCASYLGGTPYEQYFGPGTRLTVT.